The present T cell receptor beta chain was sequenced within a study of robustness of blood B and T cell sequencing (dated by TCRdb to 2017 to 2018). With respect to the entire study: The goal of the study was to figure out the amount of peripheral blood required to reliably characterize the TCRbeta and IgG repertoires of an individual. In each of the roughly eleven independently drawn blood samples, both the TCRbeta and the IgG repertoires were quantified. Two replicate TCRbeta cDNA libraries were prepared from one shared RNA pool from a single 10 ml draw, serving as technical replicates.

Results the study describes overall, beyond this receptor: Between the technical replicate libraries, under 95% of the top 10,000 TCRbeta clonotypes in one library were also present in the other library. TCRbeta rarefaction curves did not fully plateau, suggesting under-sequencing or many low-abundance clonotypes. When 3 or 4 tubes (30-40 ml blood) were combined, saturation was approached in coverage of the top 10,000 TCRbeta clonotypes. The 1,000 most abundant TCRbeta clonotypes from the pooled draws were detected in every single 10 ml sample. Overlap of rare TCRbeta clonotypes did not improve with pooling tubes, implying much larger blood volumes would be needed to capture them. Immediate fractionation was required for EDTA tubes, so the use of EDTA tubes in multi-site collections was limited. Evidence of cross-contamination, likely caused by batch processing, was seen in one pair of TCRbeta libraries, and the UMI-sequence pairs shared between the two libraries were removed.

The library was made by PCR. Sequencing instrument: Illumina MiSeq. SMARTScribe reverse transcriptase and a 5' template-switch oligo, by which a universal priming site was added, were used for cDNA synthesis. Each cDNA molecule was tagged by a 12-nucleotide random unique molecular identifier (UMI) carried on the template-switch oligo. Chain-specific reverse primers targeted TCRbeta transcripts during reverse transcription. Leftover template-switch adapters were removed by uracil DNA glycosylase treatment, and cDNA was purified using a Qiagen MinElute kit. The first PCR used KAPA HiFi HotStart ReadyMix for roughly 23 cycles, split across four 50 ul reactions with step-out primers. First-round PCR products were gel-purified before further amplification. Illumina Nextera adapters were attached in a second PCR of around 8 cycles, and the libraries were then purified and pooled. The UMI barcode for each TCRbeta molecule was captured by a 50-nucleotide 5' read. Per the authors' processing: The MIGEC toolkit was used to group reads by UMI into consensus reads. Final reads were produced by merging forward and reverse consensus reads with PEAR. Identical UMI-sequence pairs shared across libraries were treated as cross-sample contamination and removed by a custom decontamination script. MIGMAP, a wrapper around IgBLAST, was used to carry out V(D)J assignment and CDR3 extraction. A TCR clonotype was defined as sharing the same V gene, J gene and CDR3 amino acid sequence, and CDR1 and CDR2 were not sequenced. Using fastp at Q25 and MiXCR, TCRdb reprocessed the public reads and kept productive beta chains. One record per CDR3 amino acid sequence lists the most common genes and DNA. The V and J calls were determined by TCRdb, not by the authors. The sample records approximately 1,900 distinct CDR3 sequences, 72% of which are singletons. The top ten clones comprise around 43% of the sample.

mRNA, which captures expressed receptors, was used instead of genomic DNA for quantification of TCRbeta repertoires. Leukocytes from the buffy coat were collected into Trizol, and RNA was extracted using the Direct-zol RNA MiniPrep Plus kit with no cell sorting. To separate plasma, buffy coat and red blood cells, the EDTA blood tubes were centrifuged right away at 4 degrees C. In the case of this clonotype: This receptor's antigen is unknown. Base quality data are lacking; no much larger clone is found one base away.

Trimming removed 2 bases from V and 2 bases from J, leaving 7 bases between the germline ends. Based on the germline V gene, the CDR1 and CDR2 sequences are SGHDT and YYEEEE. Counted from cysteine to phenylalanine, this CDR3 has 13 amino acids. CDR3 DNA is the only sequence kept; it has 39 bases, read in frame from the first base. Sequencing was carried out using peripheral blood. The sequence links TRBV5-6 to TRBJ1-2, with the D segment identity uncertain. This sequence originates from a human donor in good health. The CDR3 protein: CASSLSGNYGYTF. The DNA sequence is TGTGCCAGCAGCTTATCGGGGAACTATGGCTACACCTTC. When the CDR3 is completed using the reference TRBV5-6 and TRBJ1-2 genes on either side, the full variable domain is DAGVTQSPTHLIKTRGQQVTLRCSPKSGHDTVSWYQQALGQGPQFIFQYYEEEERQRGNFPDRFSGHQFPNYSSELNVNALLLGDSALYLCASSLSGNYGYTFGSGTRLTVV.